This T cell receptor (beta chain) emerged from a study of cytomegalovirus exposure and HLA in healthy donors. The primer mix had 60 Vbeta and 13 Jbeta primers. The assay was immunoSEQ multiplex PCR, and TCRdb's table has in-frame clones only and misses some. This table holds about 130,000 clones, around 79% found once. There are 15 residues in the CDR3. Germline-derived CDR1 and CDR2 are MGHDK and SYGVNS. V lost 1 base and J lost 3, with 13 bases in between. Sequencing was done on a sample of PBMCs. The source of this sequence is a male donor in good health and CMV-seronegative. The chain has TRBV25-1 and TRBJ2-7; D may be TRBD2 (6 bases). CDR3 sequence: CASSEWGEVGYEQYF. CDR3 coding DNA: TGTGCCAGCAGTGAATGGGGGGAGGTGGGCTACGAGCAGTACTTC.